A selection of T cell receptor beta chains follows, all from one sample in a study of control samples from healthy donors and cancer patients. Assay: immunoSEQ multiplex PCR; the TCRdb copy retains only in-frame clones and omits some. The sample has 120,000 or so clones, about nine tenths seen once; the top ten hold around 9.4%. The sequenced material came from blood. Source of these receptors: a man between 35 and 55 years old in good health. The CDR3 runs from the conserved cysteine through the conserved F or W.

V | CDR3
TRBV14 | CASSQVRGTEAFF
TRBV6-1 | CASSEAIGGKAFF
TRBV4-3 | CASSQERVGELFF
TRBV13 | CASSLVDRVNSPLHF
TRBV4-3 | CASSSTLSTNEKLFF
TRBV10-3 | CAISESWLATNEKLFF
TRBV9 | CASSVGPPRPDENTEAFF
TRBV24-1 | CATGAGTTSTDTQYF
TRBV11-2 | CASSFSDRGSYEQYF
TRBV10-1 | CASSDLGHPYEQYF
TRBV30 | CASGQGRLTSGGETQYF
TRBV3-1/TRBV3-2 | CASRNSGSYGYTF
TRBV18 | CASSSFGAQGNHEQFF
TRBV25-1 | CASARDGSPRFF